This T cell receptor (beta chain) was retrieved from a study of tumor and adjacent non-tumor tissue in lung cancer. Study-wide context: Aged about 31 to 76 years, patients included fewer than 11 men and about 5 women with stage I to III disease.

Remarks on this clonotype: The antigen is unknown.

The CDR3 length is 14 residues. Trimming cost V 8 bases and J 3 bases, with 14 bases left between them. The library came from three nested PCR rounds adapted from ARM-PCR protocols. TCRdb reanalysed the multiplex PCR reads using MiXCR and keeps one entry per CDR3 protein. Seen here are approximately 90,000 distinct CDR3 sequences, around 76% observed once, and the top ten hold 20% to 25%. RNA was extracted from bulk tissue without any cell sorting. Distant lung tissue was collected more than 3 cm away from the tumor edge. Study conclusions and caveats: Tumor TCR diversity, when higher, was linked to shorter survival.

The receptor was isolated from a woman aged 50 to 65 with non-small cell lung cancer. The chain links TRBV12-3 or TRBV12-4 to TRBJ2-1; maybe TRBD1 (5 bases). Source material: distant non-tumor lung tissue. In DNA form, the CDR3 reads TGTGCCAGCGGGGCGAAGACGGACTACAATGAGCAGTTCTTC. This codes for CASGAKTDYNEQFF.